These 2 T cell receptor beta chains share one sample of origin, sequenced in a study of T cells in tuberculosis. Noted time point: new active TB diagnosis, blood taken before or within 7 days of starting treatment. Sequencing used immunoSEQ multiplex PCR; TCRdb keeps in-frame clones, though not all of them. The sample carries about 34,000 clones, approximately 90% recorded once. The sample in question was PBMCs, obtained at tuberculosis diagnosis. These receptors were obtained from an adult with tuberculosis.

The chain links TRBV9 to TRBJ2-3; tentative D call: TRBD2 (5 bases). CDR1 is SGDLS, CDR2 YYNGEE, per germline. Between the trimmed V and J ends, which lost 0 bases and 2 bases, there was a span of 10 bases. CDR3 length equals 15 residues. CDR3 DNA: TGTGCCAGCAGCGTAGAGCAGCGGTACACAGATACGCAGTATTTT. Translated: CASSVEQRYTDTQYF.

This chain connects TRBV28 to TRBJ1-1; D perhaps matches TRBD1 (5 bases). V gave up 1 base and J gave up 6 bases, with 15 bases separating them. Germline V lookup: CDR1 MDHEN, CDR2 SYDVKM. The CDR3 sequence is 15 residues long. As DNA, the CDR3 is TGTGCCAGCAGTTTATCCCTTCAGACAGATTCTGAAGCTTTCTTT. Residues: CASSLSLQTDSEAFF.